The 24 T cell receptor beta chains below all came from one sample that was sequenced in a study of T cell responses to AZD1222 COVID-19 vaccine. Clones were read by immunoSEQ multiplex PCR, and TCRdb kept only the in-frame ones, dropping some. The table records approximately 77,000 clones, 80% to 95% of them present only once. The sequenced sample was peripheral blood, obtained 28 days after the second AZD1222 dose. Receptors originate from an adult who received the AZD1222 COVID-19 vaccine.

V is TRBV11-2 and J is TRBJ2-3; TRBD1 matches at 7 bases. The CDR3 is 15 residues long. CDR1 is SGHAT, CDR2 FQNNGV, per germline. V was clipped by 3 bases and J by 2 bases; unmatched bases: 5. The DNA of the CDR3 is TGTGCCAGCAGCTTCTTGGGACAGCTCACAGATACGCAGTATTTT. As protein: CASSFLGQLTDTQYF.

This chain links TRBV6-5 with TRBJ2-7, with 7 positions matching TRBD1. V shed 7 bases, J shed 0 bases, and the junction held 6 bases outside the gene matches. Per the germline V gene, CDR1 is MNHEY and CDR2 is SVGAGI. This CDR3 spans 14 amino acids. Written as DNA, the CDR3 is TGTGCCAGCACACGGACAGGCTTCTCCTACGAGCAGTACTTC. Translating it yields CASTRTGFSYEQYF.

The chain is built from TRBV10-3 and TRBJ2-1; 12 positions agree with TRBD2. V lost 5 bases, J lost 4 bases, and 6 bases stayed unmatched. The CDR3 spans 16 residues. Germline CDR1 is ENHRY and CDR2 is SYGVKD. In DNA, the CDR3 is TGTGCCATCAGTACTCCGGGACTAGCGGGTTACAATGAGCAGTTCTTC. This sequence encodes CAISTPGLAGYNEQFF.

This chain links TRBV6-4 with TRBJ1-2, with no clear D. Trimming left V 0 bases short and J 3 bases short, with 11 bases between. Germline V lookup: CDR1 MRHNA, CDR2 SNTAGT. The CDR3 runs to 15 residues. The CDR3 loop reads CASSDSQLPHYGYTF. The CDR3 DNA is TGTGCCAGCAGTGACTCGCAGTTACCCCACTATGGCTACACCTTC.

DNA of the CDR3: TGCGCCAGCAGCCTAGACAGGGGGGCGACAGATACGCAGTATTTT. Amino acids: CASSLDRGATDTQYF. The chain is built from TRBV5-1 and TRBJ2-3; 9 bases map to TRBD1. Germline trimming cut 4 bases from V and 3 bases from J; bases unmatched to any gene: 6. The CDR3 loop spans 15 amino acids. Germline V gene lookup returns CDR1 SGHRS and CDR2 YFSETQ.

In its sample, this clone was seen once. The rearrangement links TRBV25-1 to TRBJ2-1; D tentatively reads TRBD1 or TRBD2 (5 bases each). The CDR3 consists of 13 residues. The ends were cut back, 0 bases at V and 10 bases at J, with 10 bases in the middle. Germline-derived CDR1 and CDR2 are MGHDK and SYGVNS. The CDR3 protein is CASSEYMGREQFF. The CDR3 DNA is TGTGCCAGCAGTGAATATATGGGACGGGAGCAGTTCTTC. Variable domain in full (rest from reference TRBV25-1 and TRBJ2-1): EADIYQTPRYLVIGTGKKITLECSQTMGHDKMYWYQQDPGMELHLIHYSYGVNSTEKGDLSSESTVSRIRTEHFPLTLESARPSHTSQYLCASSEYMGREQFFGPGTRLTVL.

The genes are TRBV6-5 and TRBJ1-1; the D is unclear. V was trimmed by 7 bases and J by 6 bases, leaving 15 bases between them. The CDR3 covers 13 residues. CDR1 is MNHEY and CDR2 is SVGAGI in the germline V gene. The CDR3 DNA follows: TGTGCCAGCATCCGATCTACTACAGCTGAAGCTTTCTTT. It translates to CASIRSTTAEAFF.

This sequence joins TRBV6-5 and TRBJ2-7, with D possibly TRBD1 on 6 matching bases. V shed 0 bases and J shed 7 bases, with 16 bases lying between them. CDR3 length: 15 amino acids. The V gene's germline CDR1 is MNHEY and CDR2 SVGAGI. CDR3 loop: CASSYSGHGPLEQYF. CDR3 bases: TGTGCCAGCAGTTACTCGGGACATGGGCCGTTGGAGCAGTACTTC.

The rearrangement links TRBV19 to TRBJ1-1; 7 bases fit TRBD1. The CDR3 is 14 amino acids. The V and J ends lost 7 bases and 5 bases, in that order; junction bases with no gene match: 10. The germline V gene encodes CDR1 LNHDA and CDR2 SQIVND (reference sequence). CDR3 region: CASTLTARGTEAFF. The CDR3 region has the DNA TGTGCCAGTACCCTCACGGCCAGGGGGACTGAAGCTTTCTTT.

The gene calls are TRBV5-4 and TRBJ2-1; D is uncertain. V lost 0 bases and J 5 bases, leaving 6 bases between the germline ends. The CDR3 contains 13 residues. Germline assignment: CDR1 SGHNT and CDR2 YYREEE (reference sequence). In nucleotides, the CDR3 is TGTGCCAGCAGCTTGGGATTAAACAATGAGCAGTTCTTC. The encoded protein is CASSLGLNNEQFF.

This chain links TRBV5-1 with TRBJ2-3, with a weak D call TRBD2 (6 bases). The germline V gene has CDR1 SGHRS and CDR2 YFSETQ. V was trimmed by 0 bases and J by 5 bases, leaving 13 bases between them. CDR3 length: 15 amino acids. CDR3 protein: CASSLAQGGGDTQYF. CDR3 nucleotides: TGCGCCAGCAGCTTGGCCCAGGGAGGTGGAGATACGCAGTATTTT.

The chain has TRBV27 and TRBJ1-1; TRBD1 matches 9 bases. Germline CDR1 and CDR2: MNHEY and SMNVEV (reference sequence). After removal of 7 bases from V and 12 bases from J, the junction contained 15 bases not matched to a gene. The CDR3 is made up of 14 amino acids. The CDR3 protein is CASTAGQGFSYTFF. The CDR3, as DNA: TGTGCCAGCACCGCGGGACAGGGCTTTTCGTACACTTTCTTT.

The chain is built from TRBV6-5 and TRBJ1-1; 8 positions agree with TRBD1. Germline-derived CDR1 and CDR2 are MNHEY and SVGAGI. The CDR3 runs 14 residues. J gave up 3 bases and V 8 bases, and 8 bases lay outside the gene matches. Written as DNA, the CDR3 is TGTGCCAGCTTAGGACAGGGCTGGGACACTGAAGCTTTCTTT. This sequence encodes CASLGQGWDTEAFF.

The chain recombines TRBV7-9 with TRBJ1-1; D uncertain. Germline V gene sequence: CDR1 SEHNR, CDR2 FQNEAQ (reference sequence). The length of the CDR3 is 13 residues. V dropped 1 base and J dropped 1 base, with 4 bases sitting between them. In nucleotides, the CDR3 is TGTGCCAGCAGCTTAGTGGGGAACACTGAAGCTTTCTTT. Protein sequence: CASSLVGNTEAFF.

The chain recombines TRBV29-1 with TRBJ2-6; no clear D. CDR1 SQVTM and CDR2 ANQGSEA come from the germline V gene. This CDR3 is built from 14 residues. V was cut by 4 bases and J by 4 bases, with 11 bases left in between. Written as DNA, the CDR3 is TGCAGCGTTGTTGTAACAGCGGGGGCCAACGTCCTGACTTTC. Encoded protein: CSVVVTAGANVLTF.

The chain combines TRBV23-1 with TRBJ2-7, with a weak D call TRBD2 (9 bases). TRBV23-1 carries the ORF label, with uncertain function. This CDR3 has 20 amino acids. V was cut by 10 bases and J by 3 bases, with 37 bases left in between. In nucleotides, the CDR3 is TGCGCCAACAGGGGGTCATATGGGACTAGCCCTATTCGGGGCGGCTACGAGCAGTACTTC. Protein product: CANRGSYGTSPIRGGYEQYF.

The rearrangement uses TRBV7-9 and TRBJ1-4, with 7 bases lining up with TRBD1. Germline trimming cut 11 bases from V and 6 bases from J; bases unmatched to any gene: 18. The CDR3 is made up of 16 amino acids. Germline CDR1 reads SEHNR; CDR2 reads FQNEAQ (reference sequence). The CDR3 loop reads CAVPGGGDLFDEKLFF. The CDR3 nucleotides are TGTGCCGTCCCCGGAGGGGGCGACCTGTTCGATGAAAAACTGTTTTTT.

This rearrangement joins TRBV14 to TRBJ2-4, with D possibly matching TRBD2 (6 bases). The CDR3 sequence is 17 residues long. Trimming removed 0 bases at V and 0 bases at J, with 12 bases between. CDR1 SGHDN and CDR2 FVKESK come from the germline V gene. The CDR3 sequence: CASSQDSEGLAKNIQYF. The CDR3 DNA reads TGTGCCAGCAGCCAAGATTCCGAGGGACTAGCCAAAAACATTCAGTACTTC.

V is TRBV4-3 and J is TRBJ1-2; D is uncertain. Trimming stripped 0 bases from V and 7 bases from J, with 6 bases between. The CDR3 runs 12 residues. Germline CDR1 and CDR2: LGHNA and YSLEER. The CDR3 region is CASSQEGSGYTF. For the CDR3, the DNA is TGCGCCAGCAGCCAAGAGGGTTCTGGCTACACCTTC.

The chain links TRBV4-1 to TRBJ2-5; D not resolved. Trimming pared 6 bases from V and 2 bases from J, leaving 10 bases between. CDR3 length: 13 residues. CDR1 is MGHRA, CDR2 YSYEKL, per germline. The CDR3 bases are TGCGCCAGCAGGCAACAGAGTCAAGAGACCCAGTACTTC. This sequence encodes CASRQQSQETQYF.

The chain carries TRBV6-5 and TRBJ2-5, with 11 positions matching TRBD2. The CDR3 spans 16 residues. Trimming removed 4 bases from V and 5 bases from J; junction bases left unmatched: 9. Germline V gene data show CDR1 as MNHEY and CDR2 as SVGAGI. For the CDR3, the DNA is TGTGCCAGCAGTTTTAGCGGGAGGGCCAGTGGGGAGACCCAGTACTTC. Protein product: CASSFSGRASGETQYF.

CDR3 bases: TGTGCCAGCAGCTTATCCCCTCCCTACAATGAGCAGTTCTTC. Translating gives CASSLSPPYNEQFF. The V call is TRBV9, the J call TRBJ2-1; D uncertain. The germline V and J ends were trimmed by 4 bases and 2 bases, with 10 bases remaining between them. From germline, CDR1 is SGDLS and CDR2 YYNGEE. The CDR3 runs 14 residues. Supplemented by reference TRBV9 and TRBJ2-1, the full variable domain reads DSGVTQTPKHLITATGQRVTLRCSPRSGDLSVYWYQQSLDQGLQFLIQYYNGEERAKGNILERFSAQQFPDLHSELNLSSLELGDSALYFCASSLSPPYNEQFFGPGTRLTVL.

This chain connects TRBV19 to TRBJ1-4; tentative D call: TRBD1 (6 bases). V gave up 4 bases and J gave up 2 bases, with 17 bases separating them. From germline, CDR1 is LNHDA and CDR2 SQIVND (reference sequence). There are 17 residues in the CDR3. The CDR3 coding sequence is TGTGCCAGTAGTACTCAAAGCAGGGGCAGGACTAATGAAAAACTGTTTTTT. Its translation: CASSTQSRGRTNEKLFF.

The rearrangement links TRBV5-4 to TRBJ1-3; D might be TRBD1 (5 bases). Trimming took off 1 base at V and 0 bases at J, with 8 bases between the two ends. The germline V gene has CDR1 SGHNT and CDR2 YYREEE (reference sequence). The CDR3 is 15 residues long. The CDR3 reads CASSLWGVSGNTIYF. DNA for the CDR3: TGTGCCAGCAGCTTGTGGGGGGTCTCTGGAAACACCATATATTTT.